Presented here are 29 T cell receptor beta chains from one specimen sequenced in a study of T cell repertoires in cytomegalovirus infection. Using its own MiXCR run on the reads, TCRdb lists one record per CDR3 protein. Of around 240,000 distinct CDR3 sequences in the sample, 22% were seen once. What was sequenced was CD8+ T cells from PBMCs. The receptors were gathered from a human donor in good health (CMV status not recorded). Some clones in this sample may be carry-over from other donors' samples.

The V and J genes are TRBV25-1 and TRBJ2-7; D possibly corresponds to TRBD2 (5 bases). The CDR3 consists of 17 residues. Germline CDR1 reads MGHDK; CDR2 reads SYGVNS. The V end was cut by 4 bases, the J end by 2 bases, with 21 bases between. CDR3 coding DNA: TGTGCCAGCAGTGGATCACCCCCCGTCGGGGTCCCCTACGAGCAGTACTTC. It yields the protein CASSGSPPVGVPYEQYF.

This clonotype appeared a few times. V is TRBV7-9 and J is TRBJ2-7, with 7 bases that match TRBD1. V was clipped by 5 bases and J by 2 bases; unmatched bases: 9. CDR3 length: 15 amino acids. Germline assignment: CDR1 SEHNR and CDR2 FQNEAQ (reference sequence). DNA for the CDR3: TGTGCCAGCAGCATGGACAGGACGGGGACCTACGAGCAGTACTTC. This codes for CASSMDRTGTYEQYF.

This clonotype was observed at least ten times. In DNA, the CDR3 is TGTGCCAGCAGTTTTGTCAGCTACGAGCAGTACTTC. It is translated as CASSFVSYEQYF. V is TRBV28 and J is TRBJ2-7; D call uncertain. The CDR3 has 12 residues. CDR1 is MDHEN and CDR2 is SYDVKM in the germline V gene. Trimming shortened V by 3 bases and J by 3 bases, and 6 bases separated the two germline ends. The complete variable domain, with remaining parts taken from reference TRBV28 and TRBJ2-7, reads DVKVTQSSRYLVKRTGEKVFLECVQDMDHENMFWYRQDPGLGLRLIYFSYDVKMKEKGDIPEGYSVSREKKERFSLILESASTNQTSMYLCASSFVSYEQYFGPGTRLTVT.

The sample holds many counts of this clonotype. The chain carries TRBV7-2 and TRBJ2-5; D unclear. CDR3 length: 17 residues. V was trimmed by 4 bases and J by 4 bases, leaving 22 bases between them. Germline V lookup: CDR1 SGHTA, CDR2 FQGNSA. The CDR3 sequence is CASSSPTIGPGRETQYF. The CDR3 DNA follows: TGTGCCAGCAGCTCCCCAACCATTGGTCCTGGGCGAGAGACCCAGTACTTC.

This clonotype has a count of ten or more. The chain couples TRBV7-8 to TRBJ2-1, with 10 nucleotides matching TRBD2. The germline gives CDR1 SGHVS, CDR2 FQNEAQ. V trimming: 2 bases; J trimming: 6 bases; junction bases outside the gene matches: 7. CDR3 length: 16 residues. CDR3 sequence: CASSLPTSGASNEQFF. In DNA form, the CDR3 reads TGTGCCAGCAGCTTACCCACTAGCGGGGCGTCCAATGAGCAGTTCTTC.

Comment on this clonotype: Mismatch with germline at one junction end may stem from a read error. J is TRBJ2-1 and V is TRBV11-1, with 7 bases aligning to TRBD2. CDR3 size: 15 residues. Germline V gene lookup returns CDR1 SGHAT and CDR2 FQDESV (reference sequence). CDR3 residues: CASSPNSGDYNGQFF. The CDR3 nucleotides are TGTGCCAGCAGCCCGAACAGCGGGGACTACAATGGGCAGTTCTTC.

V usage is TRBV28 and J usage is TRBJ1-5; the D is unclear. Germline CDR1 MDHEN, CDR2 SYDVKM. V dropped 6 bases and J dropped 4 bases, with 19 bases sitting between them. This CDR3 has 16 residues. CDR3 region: CASSPRIVEKNQPQHF. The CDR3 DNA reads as TGTGCCAGCAGCCCAAGGATCGTGGAGAAGAATCAGCCCCAGCATTTT.

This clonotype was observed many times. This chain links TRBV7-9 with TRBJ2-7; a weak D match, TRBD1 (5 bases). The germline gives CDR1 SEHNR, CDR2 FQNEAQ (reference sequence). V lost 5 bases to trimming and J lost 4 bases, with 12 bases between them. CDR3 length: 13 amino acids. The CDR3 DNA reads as TGTGCCAGCAGCGATTTACAGGAATACGAGCAGTACTTC. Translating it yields CASSDLQEYEQYF. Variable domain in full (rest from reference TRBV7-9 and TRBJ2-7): DTGVSQNPRHKITKRGQNVTFRCDPISEHNRLYWYRQTLGQGPEFLTYFQNEAQLEKSRLLSDRFSAERPKGSFSTLEIQRTEQGDSAMYLCASSDLQEYEQYFGPGTRLTVT.

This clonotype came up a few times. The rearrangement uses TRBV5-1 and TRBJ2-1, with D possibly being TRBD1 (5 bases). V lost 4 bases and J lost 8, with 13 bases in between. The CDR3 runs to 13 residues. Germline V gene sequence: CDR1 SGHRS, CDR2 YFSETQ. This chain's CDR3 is CASSRTRVDEQFF. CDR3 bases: TGCGCCAGCAGCCGGACCAGGGTTGATGAGCAGTTCTTC.

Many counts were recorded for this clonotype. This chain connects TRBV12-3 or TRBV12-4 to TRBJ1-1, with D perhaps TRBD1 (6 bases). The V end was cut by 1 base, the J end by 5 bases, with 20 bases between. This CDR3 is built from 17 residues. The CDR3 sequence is CASSLEGGGGEGTEAFF. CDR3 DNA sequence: TGTGCCAGCAGTTTAGAGGGGGGGGGGGGCGAGGGAACTGAAGCTTTCTTT.

In DNA form, the CDR3 reads TGCAGTGCTAGAGCTCCCAGACAGGGAAGGAACGAGCAGTACTTC. It specifies CSARAPRQGRNEQYF. The chain employs TRBV20-1 and TRBJ2-7, with TRBD1 identical over 7 bases. The CDR3 extends over 15 amino acids. The V gene's germline CDR1 is DFQATT and CDR2 SNEGSKA (reference sequence). Trimming removed 1 base from V and 5 bases from J; junction bases left unmatched: 11.

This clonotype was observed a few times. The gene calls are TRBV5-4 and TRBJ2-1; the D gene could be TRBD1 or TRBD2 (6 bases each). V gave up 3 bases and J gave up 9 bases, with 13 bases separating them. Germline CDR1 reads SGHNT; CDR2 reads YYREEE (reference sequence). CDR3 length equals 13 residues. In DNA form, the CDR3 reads TGTGCCAGCAGCTGGCTCGGAGGGGGTGAGCAGTTCTTC. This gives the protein CASSWLGGGEQFF.

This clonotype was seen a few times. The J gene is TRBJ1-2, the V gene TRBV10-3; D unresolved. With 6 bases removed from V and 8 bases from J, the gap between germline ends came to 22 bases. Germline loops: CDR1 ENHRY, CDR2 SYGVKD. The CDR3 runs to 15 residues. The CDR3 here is CAISEYSTSERGYTF. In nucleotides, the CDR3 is TGTGCCATCAGCGAATACTCGACTTCGGAGCGGGGCTACACCTTC.

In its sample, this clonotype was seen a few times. The CDR3 nucleotides read TGCAGTGCTAGACCCCCAGGCGCGACATTAGCCTACGAGCAGTACTTC. Translation: CSARPPGATLAYEQYF. The genes are TRBV20-1 and TRBJ2-7, with D unresolved. V was trimmed by 2 bases and J by 2 bases, leaving 19 bases between them. Germline CDR1 is DFQATT and CDR2 is SNEGSKA (reference sequence). The CDR3 runs 16 residues.

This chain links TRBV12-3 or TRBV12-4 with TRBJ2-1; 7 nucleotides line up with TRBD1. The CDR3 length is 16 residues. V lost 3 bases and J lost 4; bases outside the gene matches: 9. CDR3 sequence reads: CASSFSSTGIYNEQFF. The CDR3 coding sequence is TGTGCCAGCAGTTTTTCCTCGACAGGGATTTACAATGAGCAGTTCTTC.

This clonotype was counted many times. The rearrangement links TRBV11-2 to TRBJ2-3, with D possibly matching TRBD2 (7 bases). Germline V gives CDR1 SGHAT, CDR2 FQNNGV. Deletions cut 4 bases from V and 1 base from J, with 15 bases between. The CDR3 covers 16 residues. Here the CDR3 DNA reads TGTGCCAGCAGCTCGTCCTCGGGGGGCGGCACAGATACGCAGTATTTT. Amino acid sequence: CASSSSSGGGTDTQYF.

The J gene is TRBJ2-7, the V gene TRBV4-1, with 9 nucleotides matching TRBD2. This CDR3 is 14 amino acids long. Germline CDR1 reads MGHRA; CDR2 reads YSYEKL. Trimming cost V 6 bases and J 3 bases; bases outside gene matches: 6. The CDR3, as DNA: TGCGCCAGCAGTTACAGCGGGGGGATCTACGAGCAGTACTTC. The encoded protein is CASSYSGGIYEQYF.

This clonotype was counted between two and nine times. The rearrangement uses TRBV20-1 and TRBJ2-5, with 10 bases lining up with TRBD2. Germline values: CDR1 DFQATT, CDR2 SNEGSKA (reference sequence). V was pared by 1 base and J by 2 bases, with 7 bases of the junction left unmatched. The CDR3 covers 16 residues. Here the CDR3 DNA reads TGCAGTGCTAGAGTGCCGCTAGCGGGGGAACAAGAGACCCAGTACTTC. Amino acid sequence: CSARVPLAGEQETQYF.

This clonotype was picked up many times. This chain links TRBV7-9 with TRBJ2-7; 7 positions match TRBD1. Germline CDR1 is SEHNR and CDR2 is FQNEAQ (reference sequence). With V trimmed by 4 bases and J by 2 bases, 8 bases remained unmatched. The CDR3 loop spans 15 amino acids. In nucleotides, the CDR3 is TGTGCCAGCAGCTCTGGGGACAGCACTCCCTACGAGCAGTACTTC. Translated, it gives CASSSGDSTPYEQYF.

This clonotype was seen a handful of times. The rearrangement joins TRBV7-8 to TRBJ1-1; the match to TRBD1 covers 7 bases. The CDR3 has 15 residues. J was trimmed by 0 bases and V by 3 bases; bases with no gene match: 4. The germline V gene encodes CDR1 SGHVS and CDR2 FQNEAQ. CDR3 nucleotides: TGTGCCAGCAGCTTCAGACAGGGCATGAACACTGAAGCTTTCTTT. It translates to CASSFRQGMNTEAFF.

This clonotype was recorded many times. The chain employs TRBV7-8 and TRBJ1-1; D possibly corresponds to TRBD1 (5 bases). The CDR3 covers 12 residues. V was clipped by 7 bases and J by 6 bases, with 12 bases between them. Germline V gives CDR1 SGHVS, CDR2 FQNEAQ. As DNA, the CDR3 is TGTGCCAGCATGAGGGGCGCGGCTGAAGCTTTCTTT. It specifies CASMRGAAEAFF.

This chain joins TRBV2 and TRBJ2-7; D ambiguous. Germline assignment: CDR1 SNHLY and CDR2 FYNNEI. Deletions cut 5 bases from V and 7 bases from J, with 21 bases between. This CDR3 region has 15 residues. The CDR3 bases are TGTGCCAGCAGTCCTACCCACTCGGCGGTGTGGGAGCAGTACTTC. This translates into CASSPTHSAVWEQYF.

In nucleotides, the CDR3 is TGTGCCAGCAGTCCTAGGGACCCGTTGTGGGAGCAGTACTTC. Amino acids: CASSPRDPLWEQYF. The rearrangement links TRBV27 to TRBJ2-7, with D perhaps TRBD1 or TRBD2 (5 bases each). Germline V CDR1 and CDR2: MNHEY, SMNVEV (reference sequence). This CDR3 is 14 amino acids long. Trimming shortened V by 5 bases and J by 7 bases, and 18 bases separated the two germline ends.

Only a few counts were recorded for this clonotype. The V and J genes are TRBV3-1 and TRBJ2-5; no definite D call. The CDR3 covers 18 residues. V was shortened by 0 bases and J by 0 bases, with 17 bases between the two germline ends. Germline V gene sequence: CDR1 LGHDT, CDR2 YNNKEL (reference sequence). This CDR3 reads CASSQDRPRTTYQETQYF. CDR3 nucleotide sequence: TGTGCCAGCAGCCAAGATCGACCTCGGACGACGTACCAAGAGACCCAGTACTTC.

The CDR3: CSAREGRWLHGYTF. CDR3 in DNA: TGCAGTGCTAGAGAGGGACGGTGGTTGCATGGCTACACCTTC. The rearrangement uses TRBV20-1 and TRBJ1-2; maybe TRBD1 (5 bases). The CDR3 runs 14 residues. Germline-derived CDR1 and CDR2 are DFQATT and SNEGSKA (reference sequence). V lost 0 bases and J 6 bases, leaving 14 bases between the germline ends.

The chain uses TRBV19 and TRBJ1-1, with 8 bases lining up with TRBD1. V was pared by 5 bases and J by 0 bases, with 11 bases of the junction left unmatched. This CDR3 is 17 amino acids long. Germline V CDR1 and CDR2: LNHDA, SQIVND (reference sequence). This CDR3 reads CASSPARTGKMNTEAFF. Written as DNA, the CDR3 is TGTGCCAGTAGTCCAGCTCGGACAGGGAAGATGAACACTGAAGCTTTCTTT.

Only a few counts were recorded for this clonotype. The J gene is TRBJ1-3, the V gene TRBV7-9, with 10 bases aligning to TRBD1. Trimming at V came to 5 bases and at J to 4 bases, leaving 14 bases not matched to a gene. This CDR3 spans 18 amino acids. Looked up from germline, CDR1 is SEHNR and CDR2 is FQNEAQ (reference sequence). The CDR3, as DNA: TGTGCCAGCAGCCGGGAGATGGGACAGGGGCCATCAGGAAACACCATATATTTT. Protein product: CASSREMGQGPSGNTIYF.

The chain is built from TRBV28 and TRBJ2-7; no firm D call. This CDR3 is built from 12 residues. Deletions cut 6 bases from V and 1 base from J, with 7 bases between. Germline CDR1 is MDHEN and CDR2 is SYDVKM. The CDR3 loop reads CASSISSYEQYF. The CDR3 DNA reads TGTGCCAGCAGCATCTCGTCCTACGAGCAGTACTTC. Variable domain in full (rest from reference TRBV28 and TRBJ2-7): DVKVTQSSRYLVKRTGEKVFLECVQDMDHENMFWYRQDPGLGLRLIYFSYDVKMKEKGDIPEGYSVSREKKERFSLILESASTNQTSMYLCASSISSYEQYFGPGTRLTVT.

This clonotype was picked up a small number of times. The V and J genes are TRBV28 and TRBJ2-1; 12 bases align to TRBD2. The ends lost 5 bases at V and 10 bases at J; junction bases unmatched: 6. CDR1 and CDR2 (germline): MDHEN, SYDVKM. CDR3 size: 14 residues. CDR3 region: CASSLGLAGLEQFF. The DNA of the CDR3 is TGTGCCAGCAGTCTTGGACTAGCGGGGCTAGAGCAGTTCTTC. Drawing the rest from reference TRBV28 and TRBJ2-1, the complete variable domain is DVKVTQSSRYLVKRTGEKVFLECVQDMDHENMFWYRQDPGLGLRLIYFSYDVKMKEKGDIPEGYSVSREKKERFSLILESASTNQTSMYLCASSLGLAGLEQFFGPGTRLTVL.